This TCR beta chain was sequenced during a study of blood T cell repertoires in COVID-19. The CDR3 is 14 amino acids. Per the germline V gene, CDR1 is MGHRA and CDR2 is YSYEKL. Trimming took 1 base from V and 3 from J, leaving 8 bases between them. The sample holds many counts of this clone. Only in-frame clones appear in the TCRdb table, and some are missing; sequencing was by immunoSEQ multiplex PCR. In the table there are about 80,000 clones, around 76% of which are singletons. This sequence originates from a human donor in a cohort sampled during active COVID-19. Specimen: peripheral blood. This chain uses TRBV4-1 with TRBJ2-3; TRBD2 might be the D (5 bases). The CDR3 DNA follows: TGCGCCAGCAGCCAAGTCGGGGAAACAGATACGCAGTATTTT. Amino acid sequence: CASSQVGETDTQYF.